Below, 22 T cell receptor beta chains from the same sample are listed, as sequenced in a study of metastatic and nonmetastatic thyroid tumors. TCRdb redid the clone calls on the PCR reads using MiXCR. The sample lists some 28,000 clones, around 3.5% occurring once. Before thyroid surgery, none of the patients had received any treatment. The sequencing input was blood. These receptor sequences come from a male donor with papillary thyroid cancer or a benign thyroid nodule (not recorded which). Some clones in this sample may be carry-over from other donors' samples.

This clone was counted a few times. At one end the junction does not follow the germline gene, possibly because of a read error. The chain uses TRBV11-2 and TRBJ1-2; D perhaps matches TRBD1 (5 bases). The CDR3 consists of 12 residues. Germline CDR1 SGHAT, CDR2 FQNNGV. CDR3 nucleotides: TGTACCAGCCGGGGGGGGGACTATGGCTACACCTTC. It specifies CTSRGGDYGYTF.

This clone was seen more than once but under ten times. This chain links TRBV6-1 with TRBJ1-4, with 10 bases fitting TRBD1. The germline V gene encodes CDR1 MNHNS and CDR2 SASEGT. CDR3 length: 19 amino acids. V shed 0 bases, J shed 5 bases, and the junction held 12 bases outside the gene matches. CDR3 residues: CASSEAQPHGTGENEKLFF. The CDR3 coding sequence is TGTGCCAGCAGTGAAGCCCAACCGCATGGGACAGGGGAGAATGAAAAACTGTTTTTT.

This clone was observed many times. The junction departs from germline at one end; a sequencing error may be responsible. The J gene is TRBJ2-3, the V gene TRBV20-1; TRBD2 is a possible D gene (6 bases). This CDR3 region has 15 residues. Per germline, CDR1 DFQATT and CDR2 SNEGSKA (reference sequence). The CDR3 nucleotides read TGCAGTGTTAGACGTCTAGGTGGGGGGTTGGATACGCAGTATTTT. Its translation is CSVRRLGGGLDTQYF.

This clone was detected ten times or more. The J gene is TRBJ1-5, the V gene TRBV19; TRBD1 aligns across 7 bases. The ends lost 4 bases at V and 4 bases at J; junction bases unmatched: 4. The CDR3 is 14 amino acids. CDR1 and CDR2 (germline): LNHDA, SQIVND (reference sequence). The CDR3 DNA follows: TGTGCCAGTAGTACGGGACAGAGAAATCAGCCCCAGCATTTT. Translation gives CASSTGQRNQPQHF.

The table lists this clone with a few counts. A much larger clone differs by one base, so this may be a read error. The final CDR3 position lacks the conserved phenylalanine or tryptophan, pointing to a likely read error. J is TRBJ2-2 and V is TRBV20-1; D remains unclear. The CDR3 consists of 12 residues. The germline CDR1 and CDR2 sequences are DFQATT and SNEGSKA (reference sequence). Trimming left V 4 bases short and J 2 bases short, with 5 bases between. In nucleotides, the CDR3 is TGCAGTGCTAATGACAACACCGGGGAGCTGTTTCTT. The encoded protein is CSANDNTGELFL.

Remarks on this clone: The junction and the germline gene differ at one end; a read error may be behind it. This chain uses TRBV12-3 or TRBV12-4 with TRBJ1-2, with D possibly being TRBD1 (6 bases). The CDR3 has 14 amino acids. This CDR3 is CASSGGTGNYVYTF. The CDR3 bases are TGTGCCAGCAGTGGGGGTACAGGGAACTATGTCTACACCTTC.

This chain joins TRBV6-1 and TRBJ1-5; no clear D. Looked up from germline, CDR1 is MNHNS and CDR2 is SASEGT. This CDR3 region has 14 residues. Trimming removed 3 bases at V and 6 bases at J, with 12 bases between. The CDR3 region has the DNA TGTGCCAGCAGTGAGTACAAGGCGGCTCAGCCCCAGCATTTT. It yields the protein CASSEYKAAQPQHF.

On this clone: This CDR3 is missing its conserved last phenylalanine or tryptophan, likely due to a read error. CDR3: CARSYSWTGVGNQHQHV. The CDR3, as DNA: TGTGCCCGCAGTTACTCTTGGACAGGGGTCGGCAATCAGCACCAGCATGTT. This chain connects TRBV6-4 to TRBJ1-5, with TRBD1 matching over 9 bases. Germline values: CDR1 MRHNA, CDR2 SNTAGT. The CDR3 is made up of 17 amino acids.

Details on this clone: An end of the junction does not agree with germline; a read error may underlie this. The rearrangement uses TRBV5-1 and TRBJ2-7; D might be TRBD2 (6 bases). The CDR3 loop spans 14 amino acids. CDR1 is SGHRS and CDR2 is YFSETQ in the germline V gene. The CDR3 sequence: CANSPIAETYEQYF. The CDR3 coding sequence is TGCGCCAACAGCCCGATAGCGGAGACCTACGAGCAGTACTTC.

This clone was detected ten times or more. A much bigger clone sits one base away, suggesting this may be a read error. The CDR3 carries no conserved terminal phenylalanine or tryptophan, so it likely arises from a read error. This chain joins TRBV7-2 and TRBJ1-1; D is undetermined. The CDR3 has 13 residues. The germline V and J ends were trimmed by 1 base and 0 bases, with 3 bases remaining between them. In germline, CDR1 is SGHTA, CDR2 FQGNSA. The CDR3 DNA follows: TGTGCCAGCAGCTTAGATTTGAACACTGAAGCTTTCTCT. It translates to CASSLDLNTEAFS.

Many counts were recorded for this clone. A much larger clone lies one base from this, so it may be a read error. Additional DNA sequences in this sample encode the identical CDR3. This chain uses TRBV20-1 with TRBJ1-4; maybe TRBD1 (6 bases). Germline V gives CDR1 DFQATT, CDR2 SNEGSKA (reference sequence). The CDR3 is 12 amino acids. The CDR3 spells CGARTASEKLFF. The CDR3 bases are TGCGGTGCCCGGACAGCCTCTGAAAAACTGTTTTTT.

CDR3 DNA sequence: TGTGCCAGCAGTTACCGGTGGGAGGGCGGGTACGAGCAGTACTTC. It yields the protein CASSYRWEGGYEQYF. The V call is TRBV6-9, the J call TRBJ2-7, with 7 bases lining up with TRBD2. CDR1 and CDR2 from the germline V gene are MNHGY and SVAAGI. This CDR3 has 15 amino acids. J was trimmed by 4 bases and V by 3 bases; bases with no gene match: 9.

This clone is medium-sized within its sample. The rearrangement links TRBV6-1 to TRBJ2-1, with 9 bases fitting TRBD1. Germline CDR1 MNHNS, CDR2 SASEGT. This CDR3 has 15 residues. J lost 6 bases, V lost 5 bases, and 8 bases had no gene match. CDR3 nucleotide sequence: TGTGCCAGCAGTACGGGACAGGGAGAGGTCAATGAGCAGTTCTTC. Translating it yields CASSTGQGEVNEQFF.

This clone was counted only a few times. This CDR3 reads CAWSVGPNTEAFF. CDR3 coding DNA: TGTGCCTGGAGTGTTGGCCCGAACACTGAAGCTTTCTTT. V gene TRBV30 combines with J gene TRBJ1-1; no firm D call. Germline V gene sequence: CDR1 GTSNPN, CDR2 SVGIG (reference sequence). The CDR3 has 13 residues. The germline V and J ends were trimmed by 0 bases and 1 base, with 6 bases remaining between them.

In regard to this clone: This may be a read error, as it is one base from a much larger clone. The chain has TRBV6-5 and TRBJ1-5; D remains unclear. Germline loops: CDR1 MNHEY, CDR2 SVGAGI. The CDR3 is 16 amino acids. CDR3 loop: CARSYSQGGRNQPQHF. The CDR3 DNA sequence: TGTGCCCGCAGTTACTCGCAAGGTGGGCGCAATCAGCCCCAGCATTTT.

This clone was counted only a few times. Possible read error: a much larger clone is one base away. J is TRBJ2-1 and V is TRBV20-1, with a weak D call TRBD2 (6 bases). Trimming shortened V by 2 bases and J by 12 bases, and 20 bases separated the two germline ends. The germline V gene has CDR1 DFQATT and CDR2 SNEGSKA (reference sequence). The CDR3 covers 14 residues. The CDR3 loop is CSARLAGWPGGQFF. As DNA, the CDR3 is TGCAGTGCTAGATTGGCGGGATGGCCGGGTGGGCAGTTCTTC.

V usage is TRBV28 and J usage is TRBJ1-2; D not certain. The CDR3 runs 12 residues. Germline V gene sequence: CDR1 MDHEN, CDR2 SYDVKM. V was shortened by 2 bases and J by 2 bases, with 3 bases between the two germline ends. The CDR3 sequence: CASSLTNYGYTF. The CDR3 DNA reads TGTGCCAGCAGTTTAACCAACTATGGCTACACCTTC.

This clone showed up just a few times. The genes are TRBV25-1 and TRBJ2-7; TRBD2 matches 13 bases. Germline-derived CDR1 and CDR2 are MGHDK and SYGVNS. CDR3 length equals 14 residues. Losses at the gene ends were 10 bases for V and 3 bases for J; bases not matched to a gene: 6. CDR3 DNA: TGTGCCAACAGCGGGACTAGCGGGAACTACGAGCAGTACTTC. This gives the protein CANSGTSGNYEQYF.

This clone was picked up a small number of times. V and J are TRBV7-2 and TRBJ1-2; D is perhaps TRBD1 (6 bases). There are 15 residues in the CDR3. V lost 1 base to trimming and J lost 6 bases, with 15 bases between them. Germline values: CDR1 SGHTA, CDR2 FQGNSA. The CDR3 DNA is TGTGCCAGCAGCTTAGAGGTCAGGGGTTATAATGGCTACACCTTC. This sequence encodes CASSLEVRGYNGYTF.

For this clone: The conserved final phenylalanine or tryptophan is absent from the CDR3, which likely points to a read error. It is unclear where the CDR3 begins or ends on the DNA, so no DNA is shown, and the CDR3 is as TCRdb lists it. The chain employs TRBV28 and TRBJ2-2. Germline CDR1 and CDR2: MDHEN and SYDVKM. The CDR3 is 12 residues long, ends included. The CDR3 loop is CASSSSTGELFI.

This clone counts as medium-sized. The chain recombines TRBV28 with TRBJ2-7; tentative D call: TRBD2 (6 bases). The CDR3 runs 14 residues. Trimming left V 5 bases short and J 5 bases short, with 16 bases between. Germline V gene sequence: CDR1 MDHEN, CDR2 SYDVKM. The DNA of the CDR3 is TGTGCCAGCAGTGGGGGGATAGGATCTGACGAGCAGTACTTC. Residues: CASSGGIGSDEQYF. Complete variable domain (other parts from reference TRBV28 and TRBJ2-7): DVKVTQSSRYLVKRTGEKVFLECVQDMDHENMFWYRQDPGLGLRLIYFSYDVKMKEKGDIPEGYSVSREKKERFSLILESASTNQTSMYLCASSGGIGSDEQYFGPGTRLTVT.

The sample holds many counts of this clone. V gene TRBV6-2 or TRBV6-3 combines with J gene TRBJ2-5, with unresolved D. V was trimmed by 0 bases and J by 5 bases, leaving 16 bases between them. Germline values: CDR1 MNHEY, CDR2 SVGEGT. The CDR3 is 16 residues long. The CDR3 loop reads CASSYSSRLVGETQYF. CDR3 coding DNA: TGTGCCAGCAGTTACTCGAGCCGTTTGGTAGGGGAGACCCAGTACTTC.